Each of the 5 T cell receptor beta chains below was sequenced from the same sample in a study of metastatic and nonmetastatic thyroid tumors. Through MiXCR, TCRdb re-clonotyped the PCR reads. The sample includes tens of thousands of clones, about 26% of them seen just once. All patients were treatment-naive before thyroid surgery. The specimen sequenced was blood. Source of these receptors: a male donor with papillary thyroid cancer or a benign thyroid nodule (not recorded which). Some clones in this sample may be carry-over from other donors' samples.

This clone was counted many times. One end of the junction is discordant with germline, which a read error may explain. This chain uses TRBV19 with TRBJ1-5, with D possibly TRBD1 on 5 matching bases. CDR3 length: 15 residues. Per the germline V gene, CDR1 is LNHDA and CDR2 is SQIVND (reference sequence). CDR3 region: CASNIGTNSNQPQHF. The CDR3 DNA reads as TGTGCCAGTAATATAGGGACTAATAGCAATCAGCCCCAGCATTTT.

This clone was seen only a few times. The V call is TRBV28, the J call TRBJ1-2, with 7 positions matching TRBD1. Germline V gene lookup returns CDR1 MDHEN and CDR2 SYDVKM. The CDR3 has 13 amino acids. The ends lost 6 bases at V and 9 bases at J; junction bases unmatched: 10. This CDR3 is CASRLDRVVCYTF. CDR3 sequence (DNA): TGTGCCAGCAGATTAGACAGGGTAGTTTGCTACACCTTC.

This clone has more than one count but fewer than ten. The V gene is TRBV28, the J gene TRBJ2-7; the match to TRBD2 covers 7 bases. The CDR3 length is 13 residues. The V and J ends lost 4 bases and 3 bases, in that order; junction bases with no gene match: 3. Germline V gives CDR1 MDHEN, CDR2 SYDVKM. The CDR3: CASSSGGVYEQYF. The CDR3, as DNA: TGTGCCAGCAGTTCGGGGGGAGTCTACGAGCAGTACTTC.

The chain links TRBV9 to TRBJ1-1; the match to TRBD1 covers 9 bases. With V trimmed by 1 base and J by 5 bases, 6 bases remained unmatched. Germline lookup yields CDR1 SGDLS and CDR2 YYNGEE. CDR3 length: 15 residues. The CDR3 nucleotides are TGTGCCAGCAGCGTATTGGAGACAGGGGGGACTGAAGCTTTCTTT. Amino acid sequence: CASSVLETGGTEAFF.

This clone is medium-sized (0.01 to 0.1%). The CDR3 loop reads CSADSGTSGYEQYF. Here the CDR3 DNA reads TGCAGTGCCGATTCCGGGACTAGCGGATACGAGCAGTACTTC. The rearrangement links TRBV20-1 to TRBJ2-7; TRBD2 matches 11 bases. V was clipped by 6 bases and J by 4 bases; unmatched bases: 8. Germline V gene lookup returns CDR1 DFQATT and CDR2 SNEGSKA (reference sequence). This CDR3 has 14 residues.